The T cell receptor (beta chain) under discussion was sequenced for a study of T cells after posttransplantation cyclophosphamide. Treatment was busulfan-fludarabine conditioning, a marrow graft, and cyclophosphamide on days +3 and +4. This table comes from immunoSEQ multiplex PCR, and its TCRdb copy is limited to in-frame clones, with some not included. This table holds fewer than 12,000 clones with no singletons; the top ten claim more than 11%. Broader study findings: Donor CD8+ memory clones often dominated recipient blood repertoires at later times.

This clone has ten or more counts. The antigen remains unidentified. Trimming removed 6 bases from V and 0 bases from J, with 15 bases in between. The CDR3 spans 16 residues. Germline V gene sequence: CDR1 SNHLY, CDR2 FYNNEI. The V and J genes are TRBV2 and TRBJ1-5, with D tentatively TRBD1 (6 bases). The source of this sequence is a female patient aged 40-50 years who received an allogeneic stem cell transplant from a related donor, was CMV-positive, and had no GVHD. Among the T cells, some may be from the graft donor. The starting material was PBMCs, obtained after allogeneic stem cell transplant with posttransplant cyclophosphamide. The CDR3 region has the DNA TGTGCCAGCAGAGCCGGGACACTTGCTAGCAATCAGCCCCAGCATTTT. This gives the protein CASRAGTLASNQPQHF. Supplemented by reference TRBV2 and TRBJ1-5, the full variable domain reads EPEVTQTPSHQVTQMGQEVILRCVPISNHLYFYWYRQILGQKVEFLVSFYNNEISEKSEIFDDQFSVERPDGSNFTLKIRSTKLEDSAMYFCASRAGTLASNQPQHFGDGTRLSIL.